This TCR beta chain was obtained from a study of identical twins. Notes on the study in general: Analyses of zero insertions could be partly confounded by invariant MAIT and iNKT cells. Insertions were fewer in abundant cord blood beta clonotypes, whereas memory repertoires showed none of this pattern. Cross-sectional statistics underpinned the conclusions; the same donors were not followed.

A universal primer site was created by template switching, with the cDNA bearing unique molecular identifiers. TCRdb used MiXCR to reprocess the 5' RACE reads, holding one entry per CDR3 protein. This sample has fewer than 800,000 distinct CDR3 sequences; just over 7% occur once, and the top ten carry over 1.5%. Trimming cost V 1 base and J 3 bases; bases outside gene matches: 3. The CDR3 totals 16 residues. The germline CDR1 and CDR2 sequences are MGHDK and SYGVNS. This clonotype showed up just a few times. Its antigen is still unknown. The sample also formed part of further work on yellow fever vaccine responses in identical twins.

The V call is TRBV25-1, the J call TRBJ2-7, with 13 bases that match TRBD2. The TCR was taken from a woman aged 18 to 35 in good health. Sequencing used PBMCs. The CDR3 is CASSELGTSGVYEQYF. In DNA form, the CDR3 reads TGTGCCAGCAGTGAATTGGGGACTAGCGGGGTCTACGAGCAGTACTTC.